The 13 T cell receptor beta chains presented below share a single source sample, sequenced in a study of blood T cell repertoires in COVID-19. TCRdb's copy holds only in-frame clones and misses some; the assay was immunoSEQ multiplex PCR. The repertoire holds a few hundred thousand clones, roughly 86% seen once, with 5.2% in the top ten. Sequenced input: peripheral blood. All receptors come from a woman aged 55-69 years with COVID-19, enrolled during active disease.

This chain links TRBV30 with TRBJ1-5; 7 positions agree with TRBD1. The CDR3 is made up of 13 amino acids. The trim removed 5 bases at V and 3 bases at J, leaving 4 bases unmatched. Germline CDR1 and CDR2: GTSNPN and SVGIG (reference sequence). CDR3 in DNA: TGTGCCTGGGGAGACAGGGCCAATCAGCCCCAGCATTTT. It codes for CAWGDRANQPQHF.

This sequence joins TRBV19 and TRBJ2-1; a weak D match, TRBD1 (6 bases). The germline gives CDR1 LNHDA, CDR2 SQIVND (reference sequence). V lost 3 bases and J 13 bases, leaving 16 bases between the germline ends. The CDR3 contains 13 residues. The CDR3 loop is CASSMTGQWYQFF. The DNA for the CDR3 is TGTGCCAGTAGTATGACAGGACAATGGTATCAGTTCTTC.

Details on this clone: Additional DNA sequences in this sample encode the identical CDR3. V gene TRBV28 combines with J gene TRBJ1-2; D ambiguous. Germline CDR1 MDHEN, CDR2 SYDVKM. This CDR3 has 14 amino acids. V was clipped by 4 bases and J by 5 bases, with 14 bases between them. The CDR3 protein is CASSSPGGRYGYTF. In DNA form, the CDR3 reads TGTGCCAGCAGTTCCCCGGGCGGGCGTTATGGCTACACCTTC.

V is TRBV19 and J is TRBJ1-5; 10 bases fit TRBD1. Germline lookup yields CDR1 LNHDA and CDR2 SQIVND (reference sequence). The length of the CDR3 is 16 residues. J gave up 0 bases and V 3 bases, and 2 bases lay outside the gene matches. CDR3: CASSIWDRGSNQPQHF. DNA for the CDR3: TGTGCCAGTAGTATCTGGGACAGGGGTAGCAATCAGCCCCAGCATTTT.

This chain uses TRBV11-2 with TRBJ1-4, with 9 bases identical to TRBD1. Per germline, CDR1 SGHAT and CDR2 FQNNGV. The junction had 9 bases not matched to a gene; V was cut back by 6 bases and J by 7 bases. The CDR3 length is 15 residues. The CDR3 nucleotides are TGTGCCAGCAGTTCATCCGGGACAGGGTTTGAAAAACTGTTTTTT. Translated, it gives CASSSSGTGFEKLFF.

The chain couples TRBV7-2 to TRBJ2-1; 7 bases align to TRBD2. Losses at the gene ends were 4 bases for V and 0 bases for J; bases not matched to a gene: 6. This CDR3 has 16 amino acids. In germline, CDR1 is SGHTA, CDR2 FQGNSA. CDR3 in amino acids: CASSSPSGSSYNEQFF. The CDR3 region has the DNA TGTGCCAGCAGCTCACCTAGCGGTAGCTCCTACAATGAGCAGTTCTTC.

The J gene is TRBJ1-4, the V gene TRBV10-3; D call uncertain. The V and J ends lost 0 bases and 0 bases respectively, with 11 bases between them. This CDR3 is built from 17 residues. In germline, CDR1 is ENHRY, CDR2 SYGVKD. DNA of the CDR3: TGTGCCATCAGTGAGTCCGGCAGGAGGGCAACTAATGAAAAACTGTTTTTT. As protein: CAISESGRRATNEKLFF.

This chain links TRBV19 with TRBJ2-4; 14 positions match TRBD2. The germline V gene encodes CDR1 LNHDA and CDR2 SQIVND (reference sequence). This CDR3 region has 19 residues. V was pared by 0 bases and J by 5 bases, with 9 bases of the junction left unmatched. The CDR3 loop is CASSIDSPRLAGGQNIQYF. In DNA, the CDR3 is TGTGCCAGTAGTATAGATTCGCCCCGACTAGCGGGAGGGCAAAACATTCAGTACTTC.

V usage is TRBV5-1 and J usage is TRBJ2-7, with D tentatively TRBD1 (6 bases). The CDR3 is 14 residues long. Germline lookup yields CDR1 SGHRS and CDR2 YFSETQ. The V end lost 0 bases, the J end lost 3 bases, and 10 bases lay between the germline ends. CDR3 amino acids: CASSLGGLIYEQYF. In nucleotides, the CDR3 is TGCGCCAGCAGCTTGGGGGGGCTAATCTACGAGCAGTACTTC.

V gene TRBV5-1 combines with J gene TRBJ1-2; 7 bases are a match to TRBD1. This CDR3 spans 16 amino acids. Germline V gene lookup returns CDR1 SGHRS and CDR2 YFSETQ. V lost 0 bases, J lost 8 bases, and 13 bases stayed unmatched. CDR3 coding DNA: TGCGCCAGCAGCTTGGAGGGAATAGACAGGGTACGGGGCTACACCTTC. This translates into CASSLEGIDRVRGYTF.

The chain uses TRBV20-1 and TRBJ2-4, with D unclear. Trimming took off 3 bases at V and 9 bases at J, with 9 bases between the two ends. This CDR3 region has 11 residues. Germline-derived CDR1 and CDR2 are DFQATT and SNEGSKA (reference sequence). CDR3 sequence reads: CSASVAPIQYF. The DNA of the CDR3 is TGCAGTGCTAGCGTGGCTCCCATTCAGTACTTC.

The genes are TRBV30 and TRBJ2-3, with TRBD2 matching 7 bases. This CDR3 is 16 amino acids long. V shed 2 bases, J shed 2 bases, and the junction held 10 bases outside the gene matches. In germline, CDR1 is GTSNPN, CDR2 SVGIG (reference sequence). CDR3 bases: TGTGCCTGGAGTAAACGGACTAGAGGGGTCACAGATACGCAGTATTTT. Protein: CAWSKRTRGVTDTQYF.

The chain is built from TRBV7-6 and TRBJ2-2, with D perhaps TRBD2 (5 bases). Germline V lookup: CDR1 SGHVS, CDR2 FNYEAQ. The CDR3 is made up of 15 amino acids. The germline V and J ends were trimmed by 5 bases and 0 bases, with 10 bases remaining between them. CDR3 in amino acids: CASSPGLANTGELFF. The CDR3, as DNA: TGTGCCAGCAGCCCAGGACTCGCGAACACCGGGGAGCTGTTTTTT.